These T cell receptor beta chains were read from a single sample in a study of T cell repertoires in cytomegalovirus infection. These receptors have no known antigen. TCRdb re-analysed the reads in MiXCR, keeping a single row per CDR3 protein. Of roughly 730,000 distinct CDR3 sequences detected, around 32% appear once; the ten largest clones hold 18%. Here the sequenced sample was cultured PBMCs, taken from culture after CMV antigen stimulation. Receptor source: a human donor in good health (CMV status not recorded). Some clones in this sample may be carry-over from other donors' samples. The CDR3 runs from the conserved cysteine through the conserved F or W. The order of the fields is clone size, V gene, D gene, J gene, CDR3 protein, CDR3 DNA. The D gene is left open where the match is weak. Clone size is not always given. Where it is, it says once, few, many or a class for expanded clones.

few	TRBV5-4	-	TRBJ2-1	CASSRVSSYNEQFF	TGTGCCAGCAGCCGAGTAAGCTCCTACAATGAGCAGTTCTTC
-	TRBV6-6	-	TRBJ1-6	CASSYSSDWSPLHF	TGTGCCAGCAGTTACTCCTCGGATTGGTCACCCCTCCACTTT
-	TRBV7-8	TRBD1	TRBJ2-1	CASSSRTGSYNEQFF	TGTGCCAGCAGCTCGAGGACAGGATCCTACAATGAGCAGTTCTTC
-	TRBV4-1	TRBD1	TRBJ1-3	CASSLPGTGRNTIYF	TGCGCCAGCAGCTTACCCGGGACAGGGCGAAACACCATATATTTT
-	TRBV6-2/TRBV6-3	-	TRBJ1-2	CASSYSSLWLTF	TGTGCCAGCAGTTACTCGAGCCTCTGGTTAACCTTC
few	TRBV19	TRBD1	TRBJ1-2	CASGPPQGAPGYGYTF	TGTGCCAGTGGCCCCCCGCAGGGGGCTCCGGGCTATGGCTACACCTTC
-	TRBV20-1	TRBD2	TRBJ2-3	CSARTSGTTDTQYF	TGCAGTGCTCGGACTAGCGGGACCACAGATACGCAGTATTTT
-	TRBV20-1	-	TRBJ1-1	CSARPGLNTEAFF	TGCAGTGCTAGACCGGGCCTGAACACTGAAGCTTTCTTT
few	TRBV12-3/TRBV12-4	-	TRBJ1-5	CASSLNSDQPQHF	TGTGCCAGCAGTTTGAACAGCGATCAGCCCCAGCATTTT
-	TRBV12-3/TRBV12-4	-	TRBJ2-5	CASTTGDQETQYF	TGTGCCAGCACCACCGGGGACCAAGAGACCCAGTACTTC
-	TRBV20-1	-	TRBJ2-1	CSARDSTGHSNNEQFF	TGCAGTGCTAGAGATAGTACGGGACACTCCAACAATGAGCAGTTCTTC
few	TRBV5-1	-	TRBJ2-6	CASSSGSPSGSGANVLTF	TGCGCCAGCAGCTCTGGCAGCCCCTCTGGCTCTGGGGCCAACGTCCTGACTTTC
-	TRBV5-6	-	TRBJ2-1	CASTWVPGAILSYNEQFF	TGTGCCAGCACCTGGGTGCCCGGGGCGATCCTTTCCTACAATGAGCAGTTCTTC
many	TRBV6-2/TRBV6-3	-	TRBJ2-7	CASSYSLASEQYF	TGTGCCAGCAGTTACTCGCTAGCGTCCGAGCAGTACTTC
few	TRBV20-1	-	TRBJ1-1	CSASPGGMNTEAFF	TGCAGTGCATCCCCGGGGGGTATGAACACTGAAGCTTTCTTT
-	TRBV5-1	TRBD1	TRBJ2-7	CASSTGQGLGEQYF	TGCGCCAGCAGCACTGGACAGGGATTGGGCGAGCAGTACTTC
-	TRBV7-9	-	TRBJ1-4	CASRRPMRGETNEKLFF	TGTGCCAGCAGGCGTCCCATGAGGGGGGAGACTAATGAAAAACTGTTTTTT
few	TRBV12-3/TRBV12-4	-	TRBJ2-3	CASLAGADTQYF	TGTGCCAGCCTGGCAGGGGCGGATACGCAGTATTTT
-	TRBV4-3	-	TRBJ2-1	CASSQDLTSHEQFF	TGCGCCAGCAGCCAAGATCTTACCTCCCATGAGCAGTTCTTC
-	TRBV4-3	-	TRBJ2-7	CASSQGRYSYEQYF	TGCGCCAGCAGCCAAGGCCGCTACTCCTACGAGCAGTACTTC
-	TRBV6-1	TRBD1	TRBJ1-2	CASSWGQGLGYTF	TGTGCCAGCAGTTGGGGACAGGGGTTAGGCTACACCTTC
-	TRBV30	-	TRBJ2-3	CAWSARLTDTQYF	TGTGCCTGGAGTGCTCGCCTCACAGATACGCAGTATTTT
once	TRBV19	TRBD1	TRBJ1-1	CASSIKFWDSTEAFF	TGTGCCAGTAGTATAAAGTTTTGGGACAGCACTGAAGCTTTCTTT
-	TRBV7-2	-	TRBJ2-1	CASLRWGAGKNEQFF	TGTGCCAGCTTAAGGTGGGGGGCGGGGAAGAATGAGCAGTTCTTC
-	TRBV6-6	TRBD1	TRBJ2-7	CASSYSPGQGNEQYF	TGTGCCAGCAGTTACAGTCCGGGACAGGGCAACGAGCAGTACTTC
-	TRBV6-1	-	TRBJ2-3	CASSEYGVDTQYF	TGTGCCAGCAGTGAGTATGGAGTTGATACGCAGTATTTT
many	TRBV7-2	TRBD2	TRBJ2-7	CASSLRPGSGYEQYF	TGTGCCAGCAGCTTAAGGCCAGGTAGCGGGTACGAGCAGTACTTC
many	TRBV7-2	TRBD1	TRBJ1-3	CASSPQGAASDTIYF	TGTGCCAGCAGCCCCCAGGGGGCCGCGAGTGACACCATATATTTT
few	TRBV7-2	-	TRBJ1-1	CASSLIPGSNTEAFF	TGTGCCAGCAGCTTAATACCAGGCTCGAACACTGAAGCTTTCTTT
-	TRBV4-1	TRBD2	TRBJ2-7	CASSQPGLAGYEQYF	TGCGCCAGCAGCCAACCGGGACTAGCGGGATACGAGCAGTACTTC
once	TRBV12-3/TRBV12-4	-	TRBJ2-7	CASSPSDGPYEQYF	TGTGCCAGCAGTCCCTCGGACGGCCCCTACGAGCAGTACTTC
-	TRBV19	-	TRBJ2-6	CASSLWGANVLTF	TGTGCCAGTAGCCTATGGGGGGCCAACGTCCTGACTTTC
once	TRBV9	-	TRBJ1-1	CASSVDGQINTEAFF	TGTGCCAGCAGCGTAGACGGTCAGATAAACACTGAAGCTTTCTTT
few	TRBV5-6	TRBD1	TRBJ2-5	CASSFSGTGKETQYF	TGTGCCAGCAGCTTCTCCGGGACAGGAAAAGAGACCCAGTACTTC
-	TRBV29-1	TRBD2	TRBJ2-1	CSVEGRLAGGPMTF	TGCAGCGTTGAAGGTAGACTAGCGGGAGGGCCTATGACCTTC
few	TRBV4-1	TRBD1	TRBJ1-2	CASSQFAGTGGYGYTF	TGCGCCAGCAGCCAATTCGCCGGGACAGGGGGCTATGGCTACACCTTC
few	TRBV7-2	-	TRBJ2-3	CASRPGATDTQYF	TGTGCCAGCAGGCCAGGAGCCACAGATACGCAGTATTTT
few	TRBV6-5	-	TRBJ2-3	CASSYSAPLSTDTQYF	TGTGCCAGCAGTTACTCTGCCCCTCTTAGCACAGATACGCAGTATTTT
few	TRBV7-6	-	TRBJ1-1	CASSLREGNTEAFF	TGTGCCAGCAGCTTAAGGGAGGGGAACACTGAAGCTTTCTTT
many	TRBV7-2	-	TRBJ2-3	CASSQRAGQTDTQYF	TGTGCCAGCAGCCAGAGGGCAGGGCAAACAGATACGCAGTATTTT
-	TRBV7-6	-	TRBJ2-7	CASSRSVGGFYEQYF	TGTGCCAGCAGCCGCAGCGTGGGGGGTTTCTACGAGCAGTACTTC
many	TRBV7-2	TRBD2	TRBJ2-1	CASTLPTSGSNEQFF	TGTGCCAGCACCCTACCGACTAGCGGTTCCAATGAGCAGTTCTTC
-	TRBV2	TRBD2	TRBJ2-7	CASSVRVGTSGGYEQYF	TGTGCCAGCAGTGTACGGGTCGGGACTAGCGGGGGTTACGAGCAGTACTTC
few	TRBV27	-	TRBJ1-6	CASSNHRVGSYNSPLHF	TGTGCCAGCAGTAACCACAGGGTTGGCTCCTATAATTCACCCCTCCACTTT